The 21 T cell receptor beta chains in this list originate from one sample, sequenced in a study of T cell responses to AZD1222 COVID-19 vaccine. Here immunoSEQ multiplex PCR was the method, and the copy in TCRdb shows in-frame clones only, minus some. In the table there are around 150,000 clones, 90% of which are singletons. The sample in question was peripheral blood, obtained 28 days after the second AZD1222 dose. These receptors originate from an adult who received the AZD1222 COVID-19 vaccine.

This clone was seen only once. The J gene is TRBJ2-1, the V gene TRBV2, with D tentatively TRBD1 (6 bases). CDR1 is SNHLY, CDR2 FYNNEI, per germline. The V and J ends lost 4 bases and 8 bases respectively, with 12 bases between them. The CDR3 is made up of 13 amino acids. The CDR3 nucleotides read TGTGCCAGCAGTGTAAACAGGGTGGATGAGCAGTTCTTC. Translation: CASSVNRVDEQFF.

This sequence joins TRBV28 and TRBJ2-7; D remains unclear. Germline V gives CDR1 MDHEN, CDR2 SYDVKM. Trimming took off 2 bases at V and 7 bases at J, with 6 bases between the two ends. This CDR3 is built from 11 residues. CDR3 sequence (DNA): TGTGCCAGCAGTTTACCAGGAGAGCAGTACTTC. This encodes CASSLPGEQYF.

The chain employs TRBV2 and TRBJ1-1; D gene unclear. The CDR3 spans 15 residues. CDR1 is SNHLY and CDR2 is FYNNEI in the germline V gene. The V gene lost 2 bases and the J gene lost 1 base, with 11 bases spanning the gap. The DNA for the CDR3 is TGTGCCAGCAGTGAAATTGGACGGTCGAACACTGAAGCTTTCTTT. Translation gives CASSEIGRSNTEAFF.

DNA of the CDR3: TGTGCCAGCAGTTTATACCCCAGGGATGAAAAACTGTTTTTT. It is translated as CASSLYPRDEKLFF. The chain recombines TRBV27 with TRBJ1-4; tentative D call: TRBD1 (5 bases). The CDR3 runs 14 residues. Germline CDR1 is MNHEY and CDR2 is SMNVEV (reference sequence). The ends were cut back, 1 base at V and 6 bases at J, with 9 bases in the middle.

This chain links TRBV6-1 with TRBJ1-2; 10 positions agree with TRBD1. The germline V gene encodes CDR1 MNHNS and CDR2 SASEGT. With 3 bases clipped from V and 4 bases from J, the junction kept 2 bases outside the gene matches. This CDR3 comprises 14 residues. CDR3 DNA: TGTGCCAGCAGTGACAGACAGGGGGCCTATGGCTACACCTTC. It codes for CASSDRQGAYGYTF.

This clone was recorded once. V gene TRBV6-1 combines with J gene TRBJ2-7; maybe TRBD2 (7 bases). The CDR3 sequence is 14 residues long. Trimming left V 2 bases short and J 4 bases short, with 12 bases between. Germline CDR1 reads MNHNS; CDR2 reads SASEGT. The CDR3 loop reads CASSEIGGAYEQYF. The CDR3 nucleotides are TGTGCCAGCAGTGAAATTGGGGGGGCATACGAGCAGTACTTC.

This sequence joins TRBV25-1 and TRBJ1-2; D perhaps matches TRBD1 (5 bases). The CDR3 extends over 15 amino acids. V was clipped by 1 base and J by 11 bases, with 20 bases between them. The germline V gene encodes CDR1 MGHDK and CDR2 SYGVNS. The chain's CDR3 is CASSELGDGGMSYTF. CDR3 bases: TGTGCCAGCAGTGAATTGGGGGACGGCGGGATGTCTTACACCTTC.

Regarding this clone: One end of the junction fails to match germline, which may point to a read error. CDR3 amino acids: CASSSLLKREGYSEQFF. The CDR3 nucleotides are TGTGCCAGCAGTTCCCTATTAAAGCGGGAGGGGTACAGTGAGCAGTTCTTC. V and J are TRBV27 and TRBJ2-1; 10 bases match TRBD2. CDR3 length: 17 residues. Germline assignment: CDR1 MNHEY and CDR2 SMNVEV (reference sequence).

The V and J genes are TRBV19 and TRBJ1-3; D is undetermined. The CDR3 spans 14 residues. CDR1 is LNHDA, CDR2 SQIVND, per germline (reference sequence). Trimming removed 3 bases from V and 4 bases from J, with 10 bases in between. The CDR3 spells CASSMGRSGNTIYF. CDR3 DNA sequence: TGTGCCAGTAGTATGGGGAGGTCCGGAAACACCATATATTTT.

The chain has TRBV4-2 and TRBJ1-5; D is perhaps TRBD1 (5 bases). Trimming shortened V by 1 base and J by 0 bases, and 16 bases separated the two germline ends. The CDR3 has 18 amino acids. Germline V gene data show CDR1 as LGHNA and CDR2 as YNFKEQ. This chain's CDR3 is CASSQGTKGEGSNQPQHF. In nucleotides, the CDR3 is TGTGCCAGCAGCCAAGGGACTAAAGGGGAGGGTAGCAATCAGCCCCAGCATTTT.

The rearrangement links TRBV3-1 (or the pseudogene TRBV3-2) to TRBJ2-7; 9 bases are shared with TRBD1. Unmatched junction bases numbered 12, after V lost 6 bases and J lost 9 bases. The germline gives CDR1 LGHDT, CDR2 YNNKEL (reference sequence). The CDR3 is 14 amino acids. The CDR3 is CASSTGTGPLGQYF. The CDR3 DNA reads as TGTGCCAGCAGTACCGGGACAGGGCCCCTAGGGCAGTACTTC.

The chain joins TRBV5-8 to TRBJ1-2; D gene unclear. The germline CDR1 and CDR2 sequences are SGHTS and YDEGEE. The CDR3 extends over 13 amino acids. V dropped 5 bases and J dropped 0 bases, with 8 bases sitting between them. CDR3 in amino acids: CASSNNTNYGYTF. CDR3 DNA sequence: TGTGCCAGCAGTAACAATACTAACTATGGCTACACCTTC.

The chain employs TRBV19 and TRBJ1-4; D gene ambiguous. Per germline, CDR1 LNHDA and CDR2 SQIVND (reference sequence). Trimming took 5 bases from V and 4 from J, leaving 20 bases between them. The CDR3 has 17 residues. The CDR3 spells CASSQDFPESLNEKLFF. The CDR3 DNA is TGTGCCAGTAGTCAGGACTTTCCGGAGAGCCTTAATGAAAAACTGTTTTTT.

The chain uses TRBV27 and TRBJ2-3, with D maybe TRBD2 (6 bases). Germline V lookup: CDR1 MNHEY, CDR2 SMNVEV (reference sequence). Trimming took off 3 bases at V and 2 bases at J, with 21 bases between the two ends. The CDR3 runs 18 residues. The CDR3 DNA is TGTGCCAGCAGTTTGAGGCCACTAGCTTCAGATAACACAGATACGCAGTATTTT. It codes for CASSLRPLASDNTDTQYF.

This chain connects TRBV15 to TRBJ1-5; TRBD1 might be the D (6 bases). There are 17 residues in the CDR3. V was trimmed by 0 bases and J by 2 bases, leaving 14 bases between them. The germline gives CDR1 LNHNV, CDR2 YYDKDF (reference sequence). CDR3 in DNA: TGTGCCACCAGCAGAGAGCCCCCGGGGGCCGGCAATCAGCCCCAGCATTTT. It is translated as CATSREPPGAGNQPQHF.

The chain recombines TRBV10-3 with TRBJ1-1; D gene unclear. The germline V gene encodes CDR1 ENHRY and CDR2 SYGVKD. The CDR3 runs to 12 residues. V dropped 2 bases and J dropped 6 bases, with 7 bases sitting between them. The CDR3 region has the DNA TGTGCCATCAGTGAGGGATGGGCTGAAGCTTTCTTT. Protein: CAISEGWAEAFF.

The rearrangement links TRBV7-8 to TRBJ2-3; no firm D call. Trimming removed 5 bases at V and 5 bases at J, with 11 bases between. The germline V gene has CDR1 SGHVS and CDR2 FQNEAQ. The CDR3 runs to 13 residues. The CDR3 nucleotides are TGTGCCAGCAGCCAACACGAGATAGATACGCAGTATTTT. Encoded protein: CASSQHEIDTQYF.

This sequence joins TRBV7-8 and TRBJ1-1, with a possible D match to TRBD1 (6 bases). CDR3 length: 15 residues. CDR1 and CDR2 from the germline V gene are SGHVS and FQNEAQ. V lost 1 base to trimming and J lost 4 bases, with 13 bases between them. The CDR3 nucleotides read TGTGCCAGCAGCTTAGAAGGGGGGGGCGGCACTGAAGCTTTCTTT. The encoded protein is CASSLEGGGGTEAFF.

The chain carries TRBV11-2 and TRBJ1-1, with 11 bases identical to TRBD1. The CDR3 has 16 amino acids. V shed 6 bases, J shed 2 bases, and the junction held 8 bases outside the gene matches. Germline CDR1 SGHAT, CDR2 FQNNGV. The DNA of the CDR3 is TGTGCCAGCAGGCGGGACAGGGGGAACTTCAACACTGAAGCTTTCTTT. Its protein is CASRRDRGNFNTEAFF.

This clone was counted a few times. The CDR3 bases are TGTGCCAGCAGCTTGGTGGAGGGGCCGATCTATGGCTACACCTTC. This translates into CASSLVEGPIYGYTF. The chain carries TRBV5-6 and TRBJ1-2, with D maybe TRBD1 (5 bases). The V end was cut by 0 bases, the J end by 4 bases, with 13 bases between. The germline CDR1 and CDR2 sequences are SGHDT and YYEEEE. The CDR3 has 15 residues.

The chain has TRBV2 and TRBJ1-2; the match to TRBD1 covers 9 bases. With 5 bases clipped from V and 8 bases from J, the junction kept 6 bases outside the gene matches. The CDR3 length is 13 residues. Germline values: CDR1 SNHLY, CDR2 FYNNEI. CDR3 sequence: CASSPGQGMGYTF. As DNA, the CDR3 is TGTGCCAGCAGTCCCGGACAGGGGATGGGCTACACCTTC.